This T cell receptor beta chain was profiled in a study of shared clonotypes between healthy human individuals. CDR1 is SGHAT and CDR2 is FQNNGV in the germline V gene. The CDR3 loop spans 14 amino acids. Trimming pared 2 bases from V and 2 bases from J, leaving 10 bases between. TCRdb keeps only in-frame clones here, not all; method: immunoSEQ multiplex PCR. This table holds around 600,000 clones, roughly 95% found once. The naive CD8 subset, CD45RO-negative cells positively selected for CCR7, excluded terminally differentiated effector memory CD45RA+ cells. V gene TRBV11-2 combines with J gene TRBJ2-7; D not certain. This sequence was found in a woman in her 30s in good health. Sequences were obtained from naive CD8+ T cells sorted from blood. DNA for the CDR3: TGTGCCAGCAGCTTATCAGACCAAACCTACGAGCAGTACTTC. The encoded protein is CASSLSDQTYEQYF. Together with reference TRBV11-2 and TRBJ2-7, the CDR3 gives the full variable domain: EAGVAQSPRYKIIEKRQSVAFWCNPISGHATLYWYQQILGQGPKLLIQFQNNGVVDDSQLPKDRFSAERLKGVDSTLKIQPAKLEDSAVYLCASSLSDQTYEQYFGPGTRLTVT.